This T cell receptor (beta chain) was captured in a study of T cell clonotyping in hematopoietic cell transplantation. This clone was counted a single time. Some clones are missing from TCRdb's copy, which holds only in-frame ones; the method was immunoSEQ multiplex PCR. The sample contains 20,000 or so clones, approximately 79% of which appear only once. Germline V CDR1 and CDR2: SQVTM, ANQGSEA. CDR3 length: 12 residues. The TCR sequence derives from a man aged 55 to 70 in good health. Some clones in this sample may be carry-over from other donors' samples. The material sequenced was peripheral blood mononuclear cells. The chain employs TRBV29-1 and TRBJ2-5; TRBD1 or TRBD2 may be the D gene (5 bases each). The J call may be faulty, since TRBJ2-7 better matches the DNA end. The CDR3 reads CSVRDGTYEQYF. The CDR3 nucleotides are TGCAGCGTTCGGGACGGAACCTACGAGCAGTACTTC.